This TCR beta chain was sequenced during a study of blood T cell repertoires in COVID-19. Study as a whole: The United States, Italy and Spain provided the acute and convalescent COVID-19 samples. The analysed material was cDNA or gDNA that came from T cells, B-cell-depleted T cells, or PBMCs.

Original processing methods: Reference gene primers were amplified, and this amplification served to estimate nucleated cell counts. The data were produced by immunoSEQ multiplex PCR, yet TCRdb's version contains in-frame clones alone and is incomplete. V and J calls and clone size are given by that table; D and trimming were obtained from the DNA. The sample lists around 170,000 clones, approximately 80% occurring once. The sequence came from a woman aged 55-70 years with acute or convalescent COVID-19. The sequenced sample consisted of peripheral blood.

The CDR3 DNA is TGTGCCAGCAGTTACTCGAGAGTCACCGGGACAGGGGCAATATGCCTCTACGAGCAGTACTTC. Residues: CASSYSRVTGTGAICLYEQYF. The chain uses TRBV6-7 and TRBJ2-7; 10 nucleotides line up with TRBD1. TRBV6-7 is an ORF; its function is uncertain. The V gene end was trimmed by 0 bases and the J gene end by 3 bases; junction bases not matched to a gene: 20. This CDR3 has 21 amino acids.